This TCR beta chain was sequenced during a study of CD8+CD57+ T cells in acquired aplastic anemia. As for the study in general: For CD4+ cells, healthy donors had an average of roughly 11 million reads.

This clonotype occurred many times. TCR beta VDJ and CDR3 profiles were obtained from a genomic DNA template. One entry per CDR3 protein, called by TCRdb with MiXCR from the reads. The data contain roughly 170,000 distinct CDR3 sequences, about three fifths of them singletons. The CDR3 loop spans 17 amino acids. The V gene lost 2 bases and the J gene lost 4 bases, with 19 bases spanning the gap. Germline V gene lookup returns CDR1 SGHKS and CDR2 YYEKEE (reference sequence). The specimen was sorted CD4+, CD8+, or CD8+CD57+ T cells (not recorded which) from PBMCs. The rearrangement links TRBV5-5 to TRBJ1-5; TRBD1 might be the D (6 bases). This sequence was found in a human donor in good health. The CDR3 DNA is TGTGCCAGCAGCTTATACCTACAGGACAGAACGAATCAGCCCCAGCATTTT. Translating gives CASSLYLQDRTNQPQHF.